The sequence of this T cell receptor beta chain was determined in a study of cytomegalovirus exposure and HLA in healthy donors. Study-level points and caveats: It was found in a later analysis that first-cohort TCR clusters tended to co-occur in the 100 to 150 validation repertoires. Testing in vitro showed a few CMV-associated chains specific for CMV antigens. TCR beta chains numbering some 160 were designated cytomegalovirus-associated.

To note about this clone: Its antigen is not known.

The CDR3 is made up of 15 amino acids. Germline-derived CDR1 and CDR2 are MNHEY and SMNVEV (reference sequence). V was cut by 1 base and J by 8 bases, with 17 bases left in between. A 120-subject validation cohort, separate from the approximately 670-subject first cohort, supplied the donors. Clones were sequenced by immunoSEQ multiplex PCR, and TCRdb holds only the in-frame ones, with some missing. This sample has over 150,000 clones, with 86% found just once. This TCR derives from a human donor in good health. The sample consisted of PBMCs. The V and J genes are TRBV27 and TRBJ1-2; no clear D. The CDR3 is CASSLFRGALGGYTF. CDR3 DNA sequence: TGTGCCAGCAGTTTATTTCGAGGCGCCCTAGGAGGCTACACCTTC.